This T cell receptor beta chain was found in a study of CD8 T cells in Susac syndrome (dated by TCRdb to the late 2010s). Study-level background: Among the Susac syndrome patients who were sequenced, clinically active disease was present in more than 5 and clinical remission was observed in eight. At blood withdrawal, Susac syndrome patients were either therapy-naive, taking corticosteroids (in some cases with IVIg as well), or taking IVIg alone. Whether CD8+ T cell activation and differentiation in Susac syndrome was antigen driven was tested using repertoire sequencing. CD8+ T cell repertoire clonality was compared between about 12 healthy donors, some 14 Susac syndrome patients and fewer than 19 multiple sclerosis patients. The study at large found these results: The number of individuals in the TCR sequencing and HLA analysis was acknowledged as relatively small. Clonal expansion was seen in Susac syndrome CD8+ repertoires, peaking in CD8+ TEMRA cells and being greater in clinically active patients than in remitting ones. Sixteen and five Susac-specific public clones were found in the total CD8+ and CD8+ TEMRA repertoires, respectively.

RNA was extracted using the RNeasy kit, and about 0.45 to 1 microgram was reverse transcribed with random hexamers. TCR beta CDR3 regions were amplified with the immunoSEQ multiplex PCR assay covering 54 Vbeta and 13 Jbeta segments. To correct PCR amplification bias, a synthetic template baseline was used for both primer optimization and computational correction. For the original study's pipeline: Reads were assigned to V, D and J genes according to IMGT and analyzed in immunoSEQ Analyzer, with only productive sequences retained. To calculate clonality, Shannon entropy was normalized by log2 of the number of productive unique sequences and then subtracted from one. Public and private clones were assessed among the 100 most prevalent clones of each patient and control. Clones were defined as Susac-specific when absent from the healthy and MS cohorts, from 1052 published viral clones and from other ImmuneACCESS disease sequences. In TCRdb, the public reads were trimmed at Q25 with fastp and aligned with MiXCR, with productive beta chains retained. Each CDR3 protein appears once, grouped with its most common genes and DNA. The V and J calls and clone size come from TCRdb's table, not from the authors' own analysis. The sample records 120,000 or so distinct CDR3 sequences, just under 95% of which are singletons. The ten largest account for more than 0.25% of the sample.

The CDR3 has 14 amino acids, counting the end cysteine and phenylalanine. The CDR3 DNA has 42 bases and is translated from base 1. V loses 6 bases, J loses 1 base, and the germline ends lie 12 bases apart. Peripheral blood CD8+ and CD4+ T cells from healthy donors, Susac syndrome patients and multiple sclerosis patients were profiled by high-throughput TCR beta sequencing. Recently defined diagnostic criteria for definite or probable disease were met by the Susac syndrome patients. CD8+ TEMRA cells were enriched by FACS, while bulk CD8+ and CD4+ T cells were purified by magnetic negative isolation. Blood was collected in EDTA tubes and processed within 24 hours, with PBMCs isolated through density gradient centrifugation. PBMCs intended for TCR sequencing were cryopreserved in liquid nitrogen and were subsequently thawed in a 37 degrees C water bath. A purity of at least 90% was achieved for sorted or isolated CD4+, CD8+ and CD8+ TEMRA cells.

Comments on this clonotype: What this receptor recognizes is not known. Per-nucleotide qualities are absent, and no much larger clonotype sits a single base away.

The V gene is TRBV12-3 or TRBV12-4 and the J gene is TRBJ1-1; the D gene is possibly TRBD1, with 6 bases matching. Source material: CD8+ T cells from PBMCs. The receptor was derived from a human donor with Susac syndrome. The CDR3: CASSPGTTNTEAFF. In nucleotide form, the sequence is TGTGCCAGCAGCCCCGGGACAACGAACACTGAAGCTTTCTTT.